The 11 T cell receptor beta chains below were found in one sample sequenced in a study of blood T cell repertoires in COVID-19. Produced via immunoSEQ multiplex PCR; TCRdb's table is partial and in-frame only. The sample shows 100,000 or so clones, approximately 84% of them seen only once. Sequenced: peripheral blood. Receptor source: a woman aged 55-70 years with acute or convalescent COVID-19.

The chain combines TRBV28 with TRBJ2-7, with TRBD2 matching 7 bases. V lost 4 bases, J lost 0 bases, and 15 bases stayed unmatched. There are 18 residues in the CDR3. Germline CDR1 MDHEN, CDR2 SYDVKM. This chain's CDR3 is CASSSYPLAGVSSYEQYF. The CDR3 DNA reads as TGTGCCAGCAGTTCCTATCCCCTTGCGGGGGTGAGCTCCTACGAGCAGTACTTC.

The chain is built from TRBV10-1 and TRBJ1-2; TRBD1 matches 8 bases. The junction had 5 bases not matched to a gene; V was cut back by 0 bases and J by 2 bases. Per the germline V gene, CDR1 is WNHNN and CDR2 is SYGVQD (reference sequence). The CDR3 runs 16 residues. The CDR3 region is CASSESGQDPNYGYTF. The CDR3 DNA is TGCGCCAGCAGTGAGTCGGGACAGGATCCCAACTATGGCTACACCTTC.

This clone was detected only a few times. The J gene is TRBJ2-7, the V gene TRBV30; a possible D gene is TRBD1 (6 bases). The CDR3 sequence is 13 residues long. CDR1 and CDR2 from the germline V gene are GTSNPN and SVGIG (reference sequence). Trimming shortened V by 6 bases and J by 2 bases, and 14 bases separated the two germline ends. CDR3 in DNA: TGTGCCTGTGATAAGGACAGAGCCTACGAGCAGTACTTC. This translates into CACDKDRAYEQYF.

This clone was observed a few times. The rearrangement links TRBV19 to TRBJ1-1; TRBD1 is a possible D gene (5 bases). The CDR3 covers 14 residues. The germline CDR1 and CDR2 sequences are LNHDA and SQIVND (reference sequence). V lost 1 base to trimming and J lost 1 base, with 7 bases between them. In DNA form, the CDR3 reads TGTGCCAGTAGTATAGGGCAGGGGAACACTGAAGCTTTCTTT. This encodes CASSIGQGNTEAFF.

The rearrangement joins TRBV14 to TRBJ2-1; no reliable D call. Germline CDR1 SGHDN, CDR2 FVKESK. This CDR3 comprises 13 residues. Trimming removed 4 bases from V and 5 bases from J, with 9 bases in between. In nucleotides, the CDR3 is TGTGCCAGCAGCCCGAACCGGGACAATGAGCAGTTCTTC. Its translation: CASSPNRDNEQFF.

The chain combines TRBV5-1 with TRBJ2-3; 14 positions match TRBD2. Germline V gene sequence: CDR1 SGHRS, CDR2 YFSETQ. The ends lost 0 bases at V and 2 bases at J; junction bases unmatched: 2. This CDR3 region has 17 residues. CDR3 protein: CASSLGLAGGVTDTQYF. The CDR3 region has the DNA TGCGCCAGCAGCTTGGGACTAGCGGGGGGGGTCACAGATACGCAGTATTTT.

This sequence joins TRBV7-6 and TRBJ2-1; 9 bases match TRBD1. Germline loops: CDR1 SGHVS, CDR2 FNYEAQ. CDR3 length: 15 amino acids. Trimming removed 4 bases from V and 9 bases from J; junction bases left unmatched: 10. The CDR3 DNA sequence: TGTGCCAGCAGCTATGGGACAGGGACATCTGGTGAGCAGTTCTTC. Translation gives CASSYGTGTSGEQFF.

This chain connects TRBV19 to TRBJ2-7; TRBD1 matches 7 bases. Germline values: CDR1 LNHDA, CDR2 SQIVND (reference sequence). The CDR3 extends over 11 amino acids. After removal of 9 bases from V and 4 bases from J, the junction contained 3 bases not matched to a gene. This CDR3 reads CASTDRYEQYF. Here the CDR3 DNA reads TGTGCCAGCACGGACAGGTACGAGCAGTACTTC.

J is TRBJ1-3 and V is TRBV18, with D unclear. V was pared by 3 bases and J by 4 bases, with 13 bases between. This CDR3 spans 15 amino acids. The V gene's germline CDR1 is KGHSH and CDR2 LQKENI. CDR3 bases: TGTGCCAGCTCACCTGCAGGCCGCGGGGGAAACACCATATATTTT. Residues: CASSPAGRGGNTIYF.

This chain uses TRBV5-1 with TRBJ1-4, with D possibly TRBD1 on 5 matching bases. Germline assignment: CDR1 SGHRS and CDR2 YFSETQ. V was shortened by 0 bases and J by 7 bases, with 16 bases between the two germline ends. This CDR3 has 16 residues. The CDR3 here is CASSLAGGVEGEKLFF. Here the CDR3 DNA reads TGCGCCAGCAGCTTGGCCGGGGGGGTAGAAGGTGAAAAACTGTTTTTT.

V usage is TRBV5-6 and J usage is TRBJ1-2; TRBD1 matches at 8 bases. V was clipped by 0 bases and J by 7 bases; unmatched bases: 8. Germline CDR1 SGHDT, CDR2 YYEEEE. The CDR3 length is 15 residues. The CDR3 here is CASSLVAGGFRGYTF. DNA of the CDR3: TGTGCCAGCAGCTTGGTGGCAGGGGGCTTTCGTGGCTACACCTTC.